A selection of T cell receptor beta chains follows, all from one sample in a study of T-cell reconstitution after alpha-beta-depleted transplantation in children. TCRdb re-called the PCR reads with MiXCR, one entry per CDR3 protein. The sample contains around 600,000 distinct CDR3 sequences, roughly 17% of which appear only once. The source was PBMCs from the stem cell graft donor, collected from the stem cell graft. These TCRs come from a human donor who donated a stem cell graft to a child with acute myeloid leukemia. Each CDR3 is given with its conserved first and last residue. The order of the fields is clone size, J gene, CDR3 length, D gene, V gene, CDR3 protein, CDR3 DNA. A D gene is named only where the DNA matches it firmly. Some rows mark clone size as missing; the rest say once, few, many or name a class of expanded clone.

size: few
J: TRBJ2-7
length: 13
D: .
V: TRBV5-6
CDR3: CASSPGASNEQYF
DNA: TGTGCCAGCTCCCCGGGGGCATCAAACGAGCAGTACTTC

size: few
J: TRBJ2-1
length: 14
D: .
V: TRBV5-1
CDR3: CASTTGTSNNEQFF
DNA: TGCGCCAGCACAACCGGGACAAGCAACAATGAGCAGTTCTTC

size: many
J: TRBJ1-2
length: 13
D: .
V: TRBV6-2/TRBV6-3
CDR3: CASSYGQVYGYTF
DNA: TGTGCCAGCAGTTACGGACAAGTCTATGGCTACACCTTC

size: .
J: TRBJ2-1
length: 16
D: .
V: TRBV3-1
CDR3: CASSQVWEAHYNEQFF
DNA: TGTGCCAGCAGCCAAGTTTGGGAGGCTCACTACAATGAGCAGTTCTTC

size: .
J: TRBJ2-5
length: 13
D: .
V: TRBV30
CDR3: CAWSVRGRETQYF
DNA: TGTGCCTGGAGTGTACGAGGGCGAGAGACCCAGTACTTC

size: .
J: TRBJ2-3
length: 16
D: TRBD2
V: TRBV7-2
CDR3: CASSKTSSVLTDTQYF
DNA: TGTGCCAGCAGCAAGACTAGCAGCGTACTCACAGATACGCAGTATTTT

size: .
J: TRBJ1-3
length: 19
D: TRBD1
V: TRBV9
CDR3: CASSAQQGPLFSSGNTIYF
DNA: TGTGCCAGCAGCGCACAACAGGGGCCCCTGTTCAGCTCTGGAAACACCATATATTTT

size: few
J: TRBJ1-5
length: 16
D: .
V: TRBV12-3/TRBV12-4
CDR3: CASSLRQVNSNQPQHF
DNA: TGTGCCAGCAGTTTGAGACAGGTTAATAGCAATCAGCCCCAGCATTTT

size: few
J: TRBJ2-5
length: 13
D: .
V: TRBV29-1
CDR3: CSAGQGVTETQYF
DNA: TGCAGCGCCGGCCAAGGAGTCACCGAGACCCAGTACTTC

size: .
J: TRBJ1-3
length: 17
D: .
V: TRBV5-8
CDR3: CASSLAALGLSGNTIYF
DNA: TGTGCCAGCAGCTTGGCCGCCTTGGGGCTCTCTGGAAACACCATATATTTT

size: .
J: TRBJ2-1
length: 17
D: .
V: TRBV12-3/TRBV12-4
CDR3: CASSLPGSRTSYNEQFF
DNA: TGTGCCAGCAGTCTCCCTGGTAGCCGGACCTCCTACAATGAGCAGTTCTTC

size: many
J: TRBJ2-2
length: 13
D: .
V: TRBV20-1
CDR3: CSARDIDTGELFF
DNA: TGCAGTGCTAGAGATATCGACACCGGGGAGCTGTTTTTT

size: few
J: TRBJ1-6
length: 16
D: TRBD1
V: TRBV20-1
CDR3: CSARVTGEVLNSPLHF
DNA: TGCAGTGCTAGAGTTACAGGGGAGGTCCTGAATTCACCCCTCCACTTT

size: many
J: TRBJ1-2
length: 13
D: .
V: TRBV15
CDR3: CATSRDRLYGYTF
DNA: TGTGCCACCAGCAGAGACAGGCTCTATGGCTACACCTTC

size: many
J: TRBJ1-5
length: 15
D: TRBD1
V: TRBV7-2
CDR3: CASSSLGQRGQPQHF
DNA: TGTGCCAGCAGCTCCTTGGGACAGCGGGGTCAGCCCCAGCATTTT

size: many
J: TRBJ1-2
length: 13
D: .
V: TRBV29-1
CDR3: CSVGIAAGGGYTF
DNA: TGCAGCGTTGGGATCGCGGCTGGTGGTGGCTACACCTTC

size: .
J: TRBJ2-3
length: 16
D: .
V: TRBV5-6
CDR3: CASSLAGRGLTDTQYF
DNA: TGTGCCAGCAGCTTGGCCGGGCGGGGCCTCACAGATACGCAGTATTTT

size: .
J: TRBJ2-1
length: 18
D: TRBD2
V: TRBV11-3
CDR3: CASSLELFVAGGGGGQFF
DNA: TGTGCCAGCAGCTTAGAGCTGTTTGTAGCGGGGGGCGGCGGTGGGCAGTTCTTC

size: .
J: TRBJ2-5
length: 14
D: TRBD2
V: TRBV29-1
CDR3: CSVGGVAGAETQYF
DNA: TGCAGCGTTGGGGGAGTAGCGGGTGCGGAGACCCAGTACTTC

size: few
J: TRBJ1-2
length: 15
D: TRBD1
V: TRBV24-1
CDR3: CATSDEDRGIFGYTF
DNA: TGTGCCACCAGTGATGAAGACAGGGGGATTTTTGGCTACACCTTC

size: many
J: TRBJ1-3
length: 14
D: .
V: TRBV12-3/TRBV12-4
CDR3: CASSERGLGDTIYF
DNA: TGTGCCAGCAGTGAGAGGGGTCTCGGTGACACCATATATTTT

size: .
J: TRBJ2-1
length: 15
D: .
V: TRBV12-3/TRBV12-4
CDR3: CASSFLVYLNNEQFF
DNA: TGTGCCAGCAGTTTCTTAGTATACCTCAACAATGAGCAGTTCTTC

size: many
J: TRBJ1-1
length: 12
D: .
V: TRBV5-1
CDR3: CASTESNTEAFF
DNA: TGCGCCAGCACCGAATCGAACACTGAAGCTTTCTTT

size: .
J: TRBJ2-2
length: 17
D: .
V: TRBV6-5
CDR3: CASSYNLAGSNAGELFF
DNA: TGTGCCAGCAGTTACAATCTTGCGGGGAGTAACGCCGGGGAGCTGTTTTTT

size: few
J: TRBJ2-2
length: 14
D: .
V: TRBV20-1
CDR3: CSARVGGAGGELFF
DNA: TGCAGTGCTAGAGTCGGGGGCGCGGGCGGGGAGCTGTTTTTT

size: few
J: TRBJ2-7
length: 11
D: .
V: TRBV29-1
CDR3: CSAGPPYEQYF
DNA: TGCAGCGCCGGGCCCCCCTACGAGCAGTACTTC

size: .
J: TRBJ2-1
length: 15
D: TRBD2
V: TRBV5-1
CDR3: CASSSGATLIWEQFF
DNA: TGCGCCAGTTCTAGCGGGGCCACCTTGATATGGGAGCAGTTCTTC

size: .
J: TRBJ2-1
length: 15
D: .
V: TRBV20-1
CDR3: CSARGVGVLVNEQFF
DNA: TGCAGTGCTAGAGGTGTTGGTGTGTTGGTCAATGAGCAGTTCTTC

size: .
J: TRBJ1-1
length: 14
D: TRBD1
V: TRBV7-9
CDR3: CASSSSGGAIEAFF
DNA: TGTGCCAGCAGCTCCTCAGGGGGCGCGATTGAAGCTTTCTTT

size: many
J: TRBJ1-1
length: 15
D: .
V: TRBV29-1
CDR3: CSVEVGGGWNTEAFF
DNA: TGCAGCGTTGAAGTTGGGGGGGGCTGGAACACTGAAGCTTTCTTT

size: .
J: TRBJ2-1
length: 20
D: TRBD1
V: TRBV20-1
CDR3: CSARDLIQGQSVESYNEQFF
DNA: TGCAGTGCTAGAGATCTCATCCAGGGACAGAGTGTAGAGTCCTACAATGAGCAGTTCTTC

size: .
J: TRBJ2-3
length: 15
D: .
V: TRBV12-3/TRBV12-4
CDR3: CASSLRGRMADTQYF
DNA: TGTGCCAGCAGTTTACGAGGTCGGATGGCAGATACGCAGTATTTT

size: many
J: TRBJ1-5
length: 14
D: .
V: TRBV20-1
CDR3: CSARASHLNQPQHF
DNA: TGCAGTGCTAGAGCAAGCCATTTGAATCAGCCCCAGCATTTT

size: many
J: TRBJ2-1
length: 16
D: .
V: TRBV24-1
CDR3: CATSDEGVEIYNEQFF
DNA: TGTGCCACCAGTGACGAGGGGGTCGAGATATACAATGAGCAGTTCTTC

size: .
J: TRBJ1-1
length: 14
D: TRBD1
V: TRBV20-1
CDR3: CSAQRTGGITEAFF
DNA: TGCAGTGCTCAAAGGACAGGGGGCATCACTGAAGCTTTCTTT

size: .
J: TRBJ2-4
length: 14
D: .
V: TRBV6-5
CDR3: CASSYWPGNSREYF
DNA: TGTGCCAGCAGTTACTGGCCAGGAAATTCCCGGGAGTACTTC

size: few
J: TRBJ2-7
length: 15
D: TRBD1
V: TRBV7-9
CDR3: CASSLGQGRSREQYF
DNA: TGTGCCAGCAGCTTAGGACAGGGGCGATCTCGCGAGCAGTACTTC

size: many
J: TRBJ1-1
length: 14
D: .
V: TRBV7-3
CDR3: CASSLNSMNTEAFF
DNA: TGTGCCAGCAGCTTAAACTCAATGAACACTGAAGCTTTCTTT

size: few
J: TRBJ2-5
length: 15
D: .
V: TRBV7-9
CDR3: CASSPEGTVKETQYF
DNA: TGTGCCAGCAGCCCGGAGGGGACAGTCAAAGAGACCCAGTACTTC

size: .
J: TRBJ2-5
length: 14
D: .
V: TRBV7-9
CDR3: CASFQTLAGETQYF
DNA: TGTGCCAGCTTCCAGACGCTAGCTGGAGAGACCCAGTACTTC